One sample yielded the 32 T cell receptor beta chains listed below, sequenced in a study of blood T cell repertoires in COVID-19. Profiling relied on immunoSEQ multiplex PCR, and the TCRdb table lists in-frame clones only, not all of them. In the table there are approximately 22,000 clones, over 70% of which are singletons. Sequencing input: peripheral blood. These receptors were taken from a man older than 75 with active or convalescent COVID-19.

Only one count was recorded for this clone. The V and J genes are TRBV10-3 and TRBJ1-4, with 9 bases identical to TRBD1. V dropped 6 bases and J dropped 2; count of bases not matched to a gene: 16. Germline-derived CDR1 and CDR2 are ENHRY and SYGVKD. The length of the CDR3 is 19 residues. CDR3 DNA: TGTGCCATCAGGATGGGGAGAGGGACAGGGAAAGCGACTAATGAAAAACTGTTTTTT. This gives the protein CAIRMGRGTGKATNEKLFF.

The chain employs TRBV10-3 and TRBJ2-7, with 7 nucleotides matching TRBD2. The CDR3 consists of 15 residues. V was clipped by 7 bases and J by 2 bases; unmatched bases: 11. Germline CDR1 and CDR2: ENHRY and SYGVKD. The CDR3 region has the DNA TGTGCCATCAACTGGGGAGGGAGGGAAACCTACGAGCAGTACTTC. This encodes CAINWGGRETYEQYF.

This clone was seen a single time. The CDR3 DNA reads TGTGCCAGCAGCTTAGTGGCAGGGGAGGATACGCAGTATTTT. It encodes CASSLVAGEDTQYF. The gene calls are TRBV7-9 and TRBJ2-3; D may be TRBD1 (6 bases). Per the germline V gene, CDR1 is SEHNR and CDR2 is FQNEAQ (reference sequence). The CDR3 length is 14 residues. V was trimmed by 1 base and J by 6 bases, leaving 11 bases between them.

This clone was seen only a few times. The gene calls are TRBV6-5 and TRBJ2-7; TRBD1 might be the D (5 bases). V shed 6 bases and J shed 5 bases, with 17 bases lying between them. Germline assignment: CDR1 MNHEY and CDR2 SVGAGI. The CDR3 totals 14 residues. CDR3 bases: TGTGCCAGCAGCCCGCCGGGCAGGGAAAACGAGCAGTACTTC. It is translated as CASSPPGRENEQYF.

This clone was recorded once. The chain is built from TRBV5-1 and TRBJ2-5; tentative D call: TRBD1 (6 bases). CDR1 is SGHRS and CDR2 is YFSETQ in the germline V gene. V shed 0 bases and J shed 1 base, with 10 bases lying between them. The length of the CDR3 is 15 residues. The CDR3 protein is CASSLDRDPQETQYF. The CDR3 DNA is TGCGCCAGCAGCTTGGACAGGGATCCCCAAGAGACCCAGTACTTC.

This clone occurred a few times. The genes are TRBV9 and TRBJ2-7; maybe TRBD2 (6 bases). With 3 bases removed from V and 3 bases from J, the gap between germline ends came to 16 bases. The CDR3 spans 15 residues. Germline V gene lookup returns CDR1 SGDLS and CDR2 YYNGEE. In DNA form, the CDR3 reads TGTGCCAGCAGCGCCGCGGGACCCGCTCACTACGAGCAGTACTTC. Translating gives CASSAAGPAHYEQYF.

J is TRBJ1-5 and V is TRBV30; D perhaps matches TRBD1 (5 bases). Trimming pared 0 bases from V and 0 bases from J, leaving 9 bases between. There are 15 residues in the CDR3. The germline gives CDR1 GTSNPN, CDR2 SVGIG (reference sequence). The CDR3 DNA reads TGTGCCTGGAGTGTTGGGGGGATTAGCAATCAGCCCCAGCATTTT. Its translation: CAWSVGGISNQPQHF.

The chain combines TRBV14 with TRBJ1-1; weak D call: TRBD1 (6 bases). Germline V gives CDR1 SGHDN, CDR2 FVKESK. The CDR3 spans 14 residues. Trimming pared 0 bases from V and 6 bases from J, leaving 11 bases between. The CDR3: CASSQEQGRAEAFF. The CDR3 coding sequence is TGTGCCAGCAGCCAAGAACAGGGCAGGGCTGAAGCTTTCTTT.

This CDR3 is CASSPPQGLSRGNEQFF. The CDR3 nucleotides read TGTGCCAGCAGCCCACCTCAGGGACTCTCCCGAGGCAATGAGCAGTTCTTC. This sequence joins TRBV7-9 and TRBJ2-1; D is possibly TRBD2 (6 bases). Germline loops: CDR1 SEHNR, CDR2 FQNEAQ (reference sequence). The V and J ends lost 5 bases and 6 bases respectively, with 23 bases between them. CDR3 length: 17 amino acids.

V usage is TRBV5-1 and J usage is TRBJ2-1, with D perhaps TRBD1 (5 bases). V dropped 3 bases and J dropped 7 bases, with 20 bases sitting between them. CDR3 length equals 16 residues. Per the germline V gene, CDR1 is SGHRS and CDR2 is YFSETQ. The CDR3 coding sequence is TGCGCCAGCAGCTCCTTAAGGGGCGGAGCGAGTAATGAGCAGTTCTTC. Translation: CASSSLRGGASNEQFF. Full variable domain (missing parts from reference TRBV5-1 and TRBJ2-1): KAGVTQTPRYLIKTRGQQVTLSCSPISGHRSVSWYQQTPGQGLQFLFEYFSETQRNKGNFPGRFSGRQFSNSRSEMNVSTLELGDSALYLCASSSLRGGASNEQFFGPGTRLTVL.

This clone has only a few counts. The rearrangement joins TRBV9 to TRBJ1-3; D not resolved. Germline V gene lookup returns CDR1 SGDLS and CDR2 YYNGEE. Between the trimmed V and J ends, which lost 0 bases and 0 bases, there was a span of 10 bases. This CDR3 region has 16 residues. Written as DNA, the CDR3 is TGTGCCAGCAGCGTAGTTGATTACAGCTCTGGAAACACCATATATTTT. This codes for CASSVVDYSSGNTIYF.

V and J are TRBV2 and TRBJ1-5, with unresolved D. From germline, CDR1 is SNHLY and CDR2 FYNNEI. V was cut by 5 bases and J by 1 base, with 12 bases left in between. The CDR3 is 15 amino acids. The DNA of the CDR3 is TGTGCCAGCAGTCGGGTCCGAGAAAGCAATCAGCCCCAGCATTTT. Its protein product is CASSRVRESNQPQHF.

The V gene is TRBV6-5, the J gene TRBJ2-7; 10 positions agree with TRBD1. Germline lookup yields CDR1 MNHEY and CDR2 SVGAGI. The V gene end was trimmed by 8 bases and the J gene end by 4 bases; junction bases not matched to a gene: 8. The CDR3 consists of 14 residues. The CDR3 DNA sequence: TGTGCCAGCCATGGTTGGACAGGGGGGTACGAGCAGTACTTC. It translates to CASHGWTGGYEQYF.

This clone was recorded only once. The CDR3 sequence: CSFPSNEQFF. Written as DNA, the CDR3 is TGCAGCTTCCCTAGCAATGAGCAGTTCTTC. The V and J genes are TRBV20-1 and TRBJ2-1; D gene uncertain. Germline CDR1 reads DFQATT; CDR2 reads SNEGSKA (reference sequence). The CDR3 is 10 residues long.

This clone was seen a few times. The chain employs TRBV19 and TRBJ2-1; 11 positions match TRBD2. Trimming took 6 bases from V and 1 from J; bases not matched to a gene: 5. The germline CDR1 and CDR2 sequences are LNHDA and SQIVND (reference sequence). This CDR3 comprises 16 residues. CDR3 sequence (DNA): TGTGCCAGTAGCCTGCGACTAGCGGGATCCTACAATGAGCAGTTCTTC. Amino acid sequence: CASSLRLAGSYNEQFF.

V and J are TRBV24-1 and TRBJ1-2; TRBD1 matches 9 bases. V trimming: 7 bases; J trimming: 4 bases; junction bases outside the gene matches: 9. This CDR3 contains 15 residues. Germline V gene sequence: CDR1 KGHDR, CDR2 SFDVKD. The CDR3 reads CATSPGTGSFYGYTF. The CDR3 DNA reads as TGTGCCACCAGCCCCGGGACAGGGTCATTCTATGGCTACACCTTC.

The rearrangement uses TRBV7-2 and TRBJ2-5; 10 bases are shared with TRBD1. Germline V lookup: CDR1 SGHTA, CDR2 FQGNSA. V lost 3 bases and J lost 5; bases outside the gene matches: 3. The CDR3 is 14 residues long. The CDR3 coding sequence is TGTGCCAGCAGCTTGACAGGGGGCGCGGAGACCCAGTACTTC. It encodes CASSLTGGAETQYF.

The chain couples TRBV25-1 to TRBJ2-7; the D is unclear. The V end was cut by 5 bases, the J end by 0 bases, with 11 bases between. The CDR3 has 14 residues. Per the germline V gene, CDR1 is MGHDK and CDR2 is SYGVNS. DNA of the CDR3: TGTGCCAGCAGTAAAATCCCTAGCTCCTACGAGCAGTACTTC. It codes for CASSKIPSSYEQYF.

Of note for this clone: One junction end disagrees with the germline gene, perhaps due to a read error. The V and J genes are TRBV2 and TRBJ1-3; the D gene is possibly TRBD1 (5 bases). Per germline, CDR1 SNHLY and CDR2 FYNNEI. This CDR3 has 13 residues. This CDR3 reads CASSDGGGITIYF. The CDR3, as DNA: TGTGCCAGCAGTGATGGGGGGGGAATCACCATATATTTT.

The V and J genes are TRBV24-1 and TRBJ2-7; D may be TRBD1 (5 bases). Trimming shortened V by 2 bases and J by 2 bases, and 9 bases separated the two germline ends. CDR1 and CDR2 from the germline V gene are KGHDR and SFDVKD. The CDR3 extends over 14 amino acids. CDR3 sequence: CATSDSRGPYEQYF. In nucleotides, the CDR3 is TGTGCCACCAGTGATTCAAGGGGTCCCTACGAGCAGTACTTC.

This chain connects TRBV5-4 to TRBJ2-3, with 10 bases lining up with TRBD2. The germline CDR1 and CDR2 sequences are SGHNT and YYREEE (reference sequence). V lost 0 bases, J lost 5 bases, and 6 bases stayed unmatched. The CDR3 is made up of 16 amino acids. The CDR3 sequence is CASSLVLAGVGDTQYF. CDR3 nucleotide sequence: TGTGCCAGCAGCTTGGTGCTAGCGGGGGTGGGAGATACGCAGTATTTT.

By sample fraction, this clone is large. The rearrangement links TRBV6-1 to TRBJ2-7; 8 bases line up with TRBD1. Germline V CDR1 and CDR2: MNHNS, SASEGT. V lost 1 base to trimming and J lost 4 bases; unmatched junction nucleotides: 9. The CDR3 is made up of 16 amino acids. CDR3 DNA sequence: TGTGCCAGCAGTGAAGGGGTCAGGGGGCTTACTTACGAGCAGTACTTC. Translating gives CASSEGVRGLTYEQYF.

This rearrangement joins TRBV4-1 to TRBJ1-6, with D unclear. V was clipped by 0 bases and J by 8 bases, with 14 bases between them. The CDR3 length is 16 residues. Germline V gives CDR1 MGHRA, CDR2 YSYEKL. CDR3 sequence reads: CASSQDSGLRDSPLHF. For the CDR3, the DNA is TGCGCCAGCAGCCAAGATTCGGGGTTAAGAGATTCACCCCTCCACTTT.

V and J are TRBV4-1 and TRBJ2-7; 8 nucleotides agree with TRBD2. V was pared by 1 base and J by 5 bases, with 16 bases of the junction left unmatched. The CDR3 has 18 amino acids. Germline-derived CDR1 and CDR2 are MGHRA and YSYEKL. CDR3 loop: CASSQASRAGGRVHEQYF. The DNA of the CDR3 is TGCGCCAGCAGCCAAGCATCTAGGGCGGGAGGCAGGGTCCACGAGCAGTACTTC.

The chain uses TRBV7-8 and TRBJ2-1, with 7 bases lining up with TRBD2. The CDR3 totals 17 residues. Losses at the gene ends were 8 bases for V and 2 bases for J; bases not matched to a gene: 15. CDR1 is SGHVS, CDR2 FQNEAQ, per germline. CDR3 in DNA: TGTGCCAGCTCCCGGATGTTAGCGGGCGTAACCTACAATGAGCAGTTCTTC. Amino acids: CASSRMLAGVTYNEQFF.

The V call is TRBV11-2, the J call TRBJ2-7, with 8 positions matching TRBD1. The CDR3 spans 15 residues. Trimming took 5 bases from V and 1 from J; bases not matched to a gene: 7. Germline CDR1 is SGHAT and CDR2 is FQNNGV. The CDR3 reads CASSVGTGKSYEQYF. The CDR3 DNA is TGTGCCAGCAGCGTCGGGACAGGAAAGTCCTACGAGCAGTACTTC.

V usage is TRBV3-1 (or the pseudogene TRBV3-2) and J usage is TRBJ2-1; 7 bases agree with TRBD2. J lost 1 base, V lost 2 bases, and 2 bases had no gene match. The CDR3 has 15 amino acids. Per germline, CDR1 LGHDT and CDR2 YNNKEL (reference sequence). The chain's CDR3 is CASSQIGGSYNEQFF. CDR3 sequence (DNA): TGTGCCAGCAGCCAAATCGGGGGGTCCTACAATGAGCAGTTCTTC.

The chain joins TRBV3-1 (or the pseudogene TRBV3-2) to TRBJ2-2, with D unclear. CDR1 is LGHDT and CDR2 is YNNKEL in the germline V gene (reference sequence). V was clipped by 6 bases and J by 7 bases, with 15 bases between them. This CDR3 is 14 amino acids long. The CDR3 DNA sequence: TGTGCCAGCAGAGGAGAGGCGGTAGGCGGGGAGCTGTTTTTT. Its protein is CASRGEAVGGELFF.

This clone is medium-sized (0.01 to 0.1%) within its sample. The chain is built from TRBV4-1 and TRBJ2-1; TRBD2 aligns across 7 bases. Germline CDR1 reads MGHRA; CDR2 reads YSYEKL. The CDR3 spans 15 residues. Germline trimming cut 4 bases from V and 5 bases from J; bases unmatched to any gene: 8. Here the CDR3 DNA reads TGCGCCAGCAGCCTGCGGACTAGGTCCGACAATGAGCAGTTCTTC. Amino acids: CASSLRTRSDNEQFF.

The chain recombines TRBV18 with TRBJ2-7; 9 bases match TRBD2. Per germline, CDR1 KGHSH and CDR2 LQKENI. With 6 bases clipped from V and 0 bases from J, the junction kept 6 bases outside the gene matches. The CDR3 totals 15 residues. The CDR3, as DNA: TGTGCCAGCTCCCTGACAGCGGGGGGCTCCTACGAGCAGTACTTC. Translating gives CASSLTAGGSYEQYF.

The chain combines TRBV7-3 with TRBJ2-2; TRBD1 aligns across 9 bases. Per the germline V gene, CDR1 is SGHTA and CDR2 is FQGTGA. The CDR3 extends over 16 amino acids. The trim removed 3 bases at V and 5 bases at J, leaving 7 bases unmatched. CDR3 loop: CASSFRGQGSTGELFF. CDR3 coding DNA: TGTGCCAGCAGCTTCCGTGGACAGGGGTCAACCGGGGAGCTGTTTTTT.

The V and J genes are TRBV7-2 and TRBJ1-2; D is uncertain. Germline CDR1 is SGHTA and CDR2 is FQGNSA. CDR3 length: 13 residues. V was cut by 1 base and J by 8 bases, with 11 bases left in between. For the CDR3, the DNA is TGTGCCAGCAGCTTAGAAGTTGGTCGGGGCTACACCTTC. Residues: CASSLEVGRGYTF.